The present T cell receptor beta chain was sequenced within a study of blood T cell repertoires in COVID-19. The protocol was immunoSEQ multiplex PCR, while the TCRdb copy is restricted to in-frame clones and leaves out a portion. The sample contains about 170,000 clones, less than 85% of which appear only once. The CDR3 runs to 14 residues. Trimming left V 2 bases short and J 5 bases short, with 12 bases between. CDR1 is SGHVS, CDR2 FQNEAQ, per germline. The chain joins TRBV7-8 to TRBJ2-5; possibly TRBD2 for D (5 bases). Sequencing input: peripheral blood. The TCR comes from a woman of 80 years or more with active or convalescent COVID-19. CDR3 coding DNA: TGTGCCAGCAGCTTACTACGGGGATGGGAGACCCAGTACTTC. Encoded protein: CASSLLRGWETQYF.